This passage covers 21 T cell receptor beta chains from one sample sequenced in a study of T-cell memory formation after mild COVID-19. A single record per CDR3 protein comes from TCRdb applying MiXCR to the 5' RACE reads. The sample records 250,000 to 400,000 distinct CDR3 sequences, 13% to 15% being singletons. Sequencing was performed on PBMCs or a T cell subset sorted from them (not recorded which). Source of these receptors: a man younger than 30 who had mild COVID-19 (a few samples of this study predate the infection). Cell type and time point are not known.

The chain joins TRBV7-2 to TRBJ2-5, with 7 positions matching TRBD2. CDR1 and CDR2 (germline): SGHTA, FQGNSA. With V trimmed by 1 base and J by 9 bases, 11 bases remained unmatched. CDR3 length equals 15 residues. CDR3: CASSLDGTTREAQYF. In DNA form, the CDR3 reads TGTGCCAGCAGCTTAGACGGGACTACCAGGGAGGCCCAGTACTTC.

The CDR3 DNA is TGTGCCAGCAGTTACGCGGAATATAGCAATCAGCCCCAGCATTTT. As protein: CASSYAEYSNQPQHF. This chain connects TRBV6-6 to TRBJ1-5; D is unclear. V lost 2 bases and J lost 0, with 8 bases in between. The germline V gene has CDR1 MNHNY and CDR2 SVGAGI (reference sequence). The CDR3 loop spans 15 amino acids.

The V and J genes are TRBV5-1 and TRBJ2-2; D is ambiguous. Germline CDR1 and CDR2: SGHRS and YFSETQ. V was trimmed by 5 bases and J by 6 bases, leaving 8 bases between them. This CDR3 region has 12 residues. CDR3 coding DNA: TGCGCCAGCAGGGAGCTAGCCGGGGAGCTGTTTTTT. Translated, it gives CASRELAGELFF.

This clonotype has only a few counts. The chain uses TRBV10-3 and TRBJ2-3, with a possible D match to TRBD1 (6 bases). This CDR3 spans 16 amino acids. Trimming took off 2 bases at V and 0 bases at J, with 12 bases between the two ends. Germline V CDR1 and CDR2: ENHRY, SYGVKD. DNA of the CDR3: TGTGCCATCAGTGAGGAGGCAGGGACAAGCACAGATACGCAGTATTTT. Its protein is CAISEEAGTSTDTQYF.

This chain joins TRBV7-2 and TRBJ1-1; D uncertain. V was clipped by 1 base and J by 2 bases, with 11 bases between them. Germline CDR1 is SGHTA and CDR2 is FQGNSA. CDR3 size: 15 residues. The CDR3 loop reads CASSLVGNPNTEAFF. CDR3 DNA: TGTGCCAGCAGCTTAGTGGGGAACCCTAACACTGAAGCTTTCTTT.

This clonotype has just a few counts. CDR3 in DNA: TGTGCCAGCAGCTTCCAGGCGGGTGGCTACAATGAGCAGTTCTTC. Protein: CASSFQAGGYNEQFF. V usage is TRBV7-9 and J usage is TRBJ2-1, with D perhaps TRBD2 (5 bases). CDR1 is SEHNR and CDR2 is FQNEAQ in the germline V gene (reference sequence). This CDR3 is built from 15 residues. The ends were cut back, 3 bases at V and 3 bases at J, with 12 bases in the middle.

This clonotype was detected a few times. The CDR3 loop is CASSSTTGGGEQFF. CDR3 nucleotides: TGTGCCAGCAGCTCCACTACAGGGGGCGGTGAGCAGTTCTTC. This rearrangement joins TRBV7-2 to TRBJ2-1; TRBD1 matches 9 bases. V gave up 4 bases and J gave up 9 bases; unmatched junction bases: 7. Germline CDR1 reads SGHTA; CDR2 reads FQGNSA. CDR3 size: 14 residues.

This chain's CDR3 is CASSLYPGGFTTGELFF. In DNA form, the CDR3 reads TGTGCCAGCAGTTTATACCCGGGTGGGTTCACCACCGGGGAGCTGTTTTTT. The chain employs TRBV12-3 or TRBV12-4 and TRBJ2-2; D unresolved. The CDR3 runs to 17 residues. The ends were cut back, 2 bases at V and 4 bases at J, with 17 bases in the middle.

The V call is TRBV15, the J call TRBJ2-5, with D perhaps given as TRBD1 or TRBD2 (5 bases each). The CDR3 extends over 16 amino acids. V lost 0 bases and J 5 bases, leaving 16 bases between the germline ends. The germline V gene has CDR1 LNHNV and CDR2 YYDKDF (reference sequence). CDR3 residues: CATSRDGRGARETQYF. The CDR3 bases are TGTGCCACCAGCAGAGATGGTCGAGGGGCGCGCGAGACCCAGTACTTC.

This clonotype was counted at least ten times. The chain joins TRBV18 to TRBJ2-7; D is ambiguous. The CDR3 extends over 13 amino acids. Germline CDR1 reads KGHSH; CDR2 reads LQKENI. Trimming stripped 2 bases from V and 0 bases from J, with 5 bases between. CDR3 sequence: CASSPSNSYEQYV. In nucleotides, the CDR3 is TGTGCCAGCTCACCATCTAACTCCTACGAGCAGTACGTC.

This clonotype was picked up a small number of times. This sequence joins TRBV10-3 and TRBJ2-1; D gene unclear. Trimming left V 4 bases short and J 6 bases short, with 13 bases between. The CDR3 length is 14 residues. Per germline, CDR1 ENHRY and CDR2 SYGVKD. CDR3 coding DNA: TGTGCCATCAGTGCGGTTAGCCCATCCAATGAGCAGTTCTTC. Protein sequence: CAISAVSPSNEQFF.

The V call is TRBV20-1, the J call TRBJ1-2; D unresolved. Germline V gives CDR1 DFQATT, CDR2 SNEGSKA (reference sequence). This CDR3 contains 12 residues. With 1 base removed from V and 1 base from J, the gap between germline ends came to 4 bases. The CDR3 sequence is CSARGVNYGYTF. CDR3 DNA sequence: TGCAGTGCTAGAGGCGTTAACTATGGCTACACCTTC.

This clonotype has more than one count but fewer than ten. CDR3 residues: CASSLSYSGVYEQYF. In DNA, the CDR3 is TGCGCCAGCAGCTTGTCCTACTCAGGGGTTTACGAGCAGTACTTC. The genes are TRBV5-1 and TRBJ2-7; a possible D gene is TRBD1 (6 bases). The V end lost 1 base, the J end lost 4 bases, and 15 bases lay between the germline ends. The CDR3 runs to 15 residues. The germline V gene has CDR1 SGHRS and CDR2 YFSETQ.

This sequence joins TRBV4-1 and TRBJ2-7, with D possibly matching TRBD1 (5 bases). This CDR3 spans 16 amino acids. CDR1 is MGHRA, CDR2 YSYEKL, per germline. With 0 bases removed from V and 0 bases from J, the gap between germline ends came to 12 bases. The CDR3 region has the DNA TGCGCCAGCAGCCAAGATCGCACAGGTTACTCCTACGAGCAGTACTTC. Protein: CASSQDRTGYSYEQYF.

This clonotype turned up a few times. The rearrangement links TRBV7-9 to TRBJ2-3, with no clear D. Germline V gene data show CDR1 as SEHNR and CDR2 as FQNEAQ (reference sequence). The V gene lost 5 bases and the J gene lost 2 bases, with 11 bases spanning the gap. The CDR3 length is 14 residues. Here the CDR3 reads CASSAGRTTDTQYF. The CDR3, as DNA: TGTGCCAGCAGCGCCGGGCGGACCACAGATACGCAGTATTTT.

This clonotype turned up a few times. This chain connects TRBV29-1 to TRBJ1-2, with TRBD1 matching over 8 bases. This CDR3 comprises 16 residues. The germline gives CDR1 SQVTM, CDR2 ANQGSEA. V was clipped by 2 bases and J by 1 base; unmatched bases: 9. CDR3 in amino acids: CSVEIRQGRLNYGYTF. For the CDR3, the DNA is TGCAGCGTTGAAATCCGACAGGGGAGGCTTAACTATGGCTACACCTTC. The whole variable domain, filled in from reference TRBV29-1 and TRBJ1-2, reads SAVISQKPSRDICQRGTSLTIQCQVDSQVTMMFWYRQQPGQSLTLIATANQGSEATYESGFVIDKFPISRPNLTFSTLTVSNMSPEDSSIYLCSVEIRQGRLNYGYTFGSGTRLTVV.

This clonotype was found many times. The chain has TRBV20-1 and TRBJ2-7; TRBD2 is a possible D gene (7 bases). The CDR3 covers 14 residues. With 1 base removed from V and 4 bases from J, the gap between germline ends came to 14 bases. Germline V gives CDR1 DFQATT, CDR2 SNEGSKA (reference sequence). As DNA, the CDR3 is TGCAGTGCTAGAGGGGGGGGCTTCCTTTACGAGCAGTACTTC. Protein sequence: CSARGGGFLYEQYF.

The genes are TRBV7-9 and TRBJ2-1; D not resolved. Germline CDR1 SEHNR, CDR2 FQNEAQ (reference sequence). Trimming cost V 4 bases and J 10 bases, with 11 bases left between them. The CDR3 is made up of 12 amino acids. The CDR3 DNA reads as TGTGCCAGCAGCTCCACAGTTGTGGAGCAGTTCTTC. The encoded protein is CASSSTVVEQFF.

There are a few counts of this clonotype. The V gene is TRBV7-2, the J gene TRBJ1-1; D is unresolved. Deletions cut 5 bases from V and 10 bases from J, with 11 bases between. The CDR3 length is 11 residues. Germline V gene data show CDR1 as SGHTA and CDR2 as FQGNSA. CDR3 DNA: TGTGCCAGCAGCCCGAGGGAGGGAGCTTTCTTT. Its protein product is CASSPREGAFF.

The chain couples TRBV7-2 to TRBJ2-1; no definite D call. The CDR3 is 15 residues long. Germline V gene data show CDR1 as SGHTA and CDR2 as FQGNSA. V was cut by 5 bases and J by 7 bases, with 18 bases left in between. CDR3 nucleotide sequence: TGTGCCAGCAGCCACATCGGAATCTGGCTGAATGAGCAGTTCTTC. Translating gives CASSHIGIWLNEQFF.

The chain joins TRBV5-5 to TRBJ1-5; TRBD1 aligns across 7 bases. Germline V gene data show CDR1 as SGHKS and CDR2 as YYEKEE (reference sequence). The junction had 10 bases not matched to a gene; V was cut back by 4 bases and J by 9 bases. The CDR3 contains 14 residues. As DNA, the CDR3 is TGTGCCAGCAGCCTGATGGGGGGACAGCCGCCCCAGCATTTT. Amino acids: CASSLMGGQPPQHF.